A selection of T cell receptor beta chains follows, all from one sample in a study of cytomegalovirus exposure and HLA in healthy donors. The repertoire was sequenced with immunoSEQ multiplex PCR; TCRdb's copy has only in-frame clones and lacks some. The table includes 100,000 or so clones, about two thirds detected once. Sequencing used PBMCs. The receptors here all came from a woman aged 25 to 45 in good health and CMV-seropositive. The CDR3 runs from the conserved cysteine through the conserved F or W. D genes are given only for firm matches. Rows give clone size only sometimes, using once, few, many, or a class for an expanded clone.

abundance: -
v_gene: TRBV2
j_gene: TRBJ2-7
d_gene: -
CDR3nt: TGTGCCAGCACACCCGGGCGGGGGCAGTACTTC
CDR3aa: CASTPGRGQYF

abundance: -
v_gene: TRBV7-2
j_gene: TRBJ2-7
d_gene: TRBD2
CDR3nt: TGTGCCAGCAGCTTCCGGGACGGGGGGAACGAGCAGTACTTC
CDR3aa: CASSFRDGGNEQYF

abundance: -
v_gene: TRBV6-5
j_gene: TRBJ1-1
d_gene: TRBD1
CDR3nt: TGTGCCAGCAGTTGGGACAGGGGTGAAGCTTTCTTT
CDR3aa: CASSWDRGEAFF

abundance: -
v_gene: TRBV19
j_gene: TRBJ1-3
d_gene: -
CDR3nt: TGTGCCAGTAGTCCGCAGGGCTCTGGAAACACCATATATTTT
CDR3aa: CASSPQGSGNTIYF

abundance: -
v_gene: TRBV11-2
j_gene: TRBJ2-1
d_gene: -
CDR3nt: TGTGCCAGCAGCTTAGATCCCGGAAGCAGCGTTTACAATGAGCAGTTCTTC
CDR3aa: CASSLDPGSSVYNEQFF

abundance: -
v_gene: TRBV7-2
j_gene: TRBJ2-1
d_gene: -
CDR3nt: TGTGCCAGCAGCGGCCTGCGGGTCCGTGAGCAGTTCTTC
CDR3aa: CASSGLRVREQFF

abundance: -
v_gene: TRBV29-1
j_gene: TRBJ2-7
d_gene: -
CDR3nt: TGCAGCGTAGGGGGACCCCAGACATCCTACGAGCAGTACTTC
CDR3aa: CSVGGPQTSYEQYF

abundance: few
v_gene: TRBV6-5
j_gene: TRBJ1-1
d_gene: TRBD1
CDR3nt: TGTGCCAGCAGGGGACAGGGTGGGACTGAAGCTTTCTTT
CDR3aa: CASRGQGGTEAFF

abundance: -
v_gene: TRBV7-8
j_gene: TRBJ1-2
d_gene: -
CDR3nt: TGTGCCAGCAGCTTCAGGGGCGGGGGTGGCTACACCTTC
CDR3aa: CASSFRGGGGYTF

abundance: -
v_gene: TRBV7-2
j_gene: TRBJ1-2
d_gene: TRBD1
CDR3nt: TGTGCCAGCAGCTTTCACGGGACAGACTATGGCTACACCTTC
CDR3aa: CASSFHGTDYGYTF

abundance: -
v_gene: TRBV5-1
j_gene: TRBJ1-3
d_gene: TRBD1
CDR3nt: TGCGCCAGCAGCCGTGGACAGGGCGGAAACACCATATATTTT
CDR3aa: CASSRGQGGNTIYF